This T cell receptor beta chain appears in the sequencing data of a study of blood T cell repertoires in COVID-19. Which cohort a participant joined came from the clinical history participants gave. V was pared by 0 bases and J by 5 bases, with 15 bases of the junction left unmatched. Germline V gives CDR1 MGHRA, CDR2 YSYEKL. There are 20 residues in the CDR3. The method was immunoSEQ multiplex PCR; TCRdb's version includes in-frame clones alone and lacks a portion of them. The data show about 240,000 clones, roughly 85% seen once. This TCR came from a woman in her thirties or forties who had been exposed to COVID-19. The specimen was PBMCs or T cells enriched from blood (not recorded which). The chain combines TRBV4-1 with TRBJ2-5; 13 nucleotides line up with TRBD2. CDR3 in amino acids: CASSQDRTSGGPRPSETQYF. CDR3 in DNA: TGCGCCAGCAGCCAAGATAGGACTAGCGGGGGCCCACGACCGTCTGAGACCCAGTACTTC.